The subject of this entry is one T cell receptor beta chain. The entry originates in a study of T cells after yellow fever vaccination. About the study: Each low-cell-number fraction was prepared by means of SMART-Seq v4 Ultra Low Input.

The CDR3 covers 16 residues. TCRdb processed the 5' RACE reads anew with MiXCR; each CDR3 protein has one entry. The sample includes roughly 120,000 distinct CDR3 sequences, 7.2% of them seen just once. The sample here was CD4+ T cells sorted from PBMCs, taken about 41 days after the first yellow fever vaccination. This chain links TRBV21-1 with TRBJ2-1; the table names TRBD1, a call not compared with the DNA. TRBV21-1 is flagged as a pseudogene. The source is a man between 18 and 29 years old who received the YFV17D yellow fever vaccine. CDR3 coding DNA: TGTGCCAGCAACACGGGATTTATGGTCCCTTACAATGAGCAGTTCTTC. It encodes CASNTGFMVPYNEQFF.